These 20 T cell receptor beta chains were all obtained from the same sample, sequenced in a study of blood T cell repertoires in COVID-19. TCRdb keeps only in-frame clones here, not all; method: immunoSEQ multiplex PCR. The data contain 130,000 to 150,000 clones, approximately 89% of them singletons. The sample comprised peripheral blood. The receptors shown here come from a human donor in a cohort sampled during active COVID-19.

The sample holds a few counts of this clone. The chain carries TRBV5-1 and TRBJ1-4, with 10 bases aligning to TRBD1. Germline V gives CDR1 SGHRS, CDR2 YFSETQ. Losses at the gene ends were 5 bases for V and 6 bases for J; bases not matched to a gene: 4. CDR3 length equals 14 residues. CDR3 sequence reads: CASRGGTGDEKLFF. The CDR3, as DNA: TGCGCCAGCAGGGGCGGGACAGGGGATGAAAAACTGTTTTTT.

The chain joins TRBV7-9 to TRBJ2-3; 8 bases line up with TRBD2. The germline CDR1 and CDR2 sequences are SEHNR and FQNEAQ (reference sequence). The ends lost 1 base at V and 2 bases at J; junction bases unmatched: 5. The CDR3 totals 16 residues. This chain's CDR3 is CASSLGRGGPTDTQYF. DNA for the CDR3: TGTGCCAGCAGCTTAGGCCGGGGGGGCCCCACAGATACGCAGTATTTT.

At least ten counts were recorded for this clone. The chain employs TRBV27 and TRBJ2-5; 9 positions agree with TRBD2. CDR3 length equals 15 residues. The ends lost 6 bases at V and 4 bases at J; junction bases unmatched: 9. Germline V gene data show CDR1 as MNHEY and CDR2 as SMNVEV (reference sequence). CDR3 coding DNA: TGTGCCAGCAGCTTAGCGGGGGACCCCGGAGAGACCCAGTACTTC. This codes for CASSLAGDPGETQYF.

This chain links TRBV4-3 with TRBJ2-5; perhaps TRBD1 as D (7 bases). There are 16 residues in the CDR3. V lost 0 bases and J lost 5, with 16 bases in between. The germline gives CDR1 LGHNA, CDR2 YSLEER. The CDR3 DNA sequence: TGCGCCAGCAGCCAAGATCAGGGGGGATGGGCGGAGACCCAGTACTTC. Translated, it gives CASSQDQGGWAETQYF.

The V gene is TRBV9, the J gene TRBJ1-2; D unclear. Germline values: CDR1 SGDLS, CDR2 YYNGEE. The V end lost 4 bases, the J end lost 5 bases, and 21 bases lay between the germline ends. CDR3 size: 16 residues. The CDR3 region is CASSLSRGEAAYGYTF. CDR3 coding DNA: TGTGCCAGCAGCTTGAGCCGAGGAGAAGCCGCTTATGGCTACACCTTC.

This rearrangement joins TRBV5-8 to TRBJ2-2, with 10 bases identical to TRBD2. CDR3 length: 15 residues. Unmatched junction bases numbered 2, after V lost 0 bases and J lost 6 bases. Germline V gene data show CDR1 as SGHTS and CDR2 as YDEGEE. CDR3 loop: CASSLETSGSGELFF. The CDR3 nucleotides are TGTGCCAGCAGCTTGGAGACTAGCGGGTCCGGGGAGCTGTTTTTT.

The CDR3 coding sequence is TGTGCCAGCAGCCCCCGGTTAGTAGCGGGGGGTGATGAGCAGTTCTTC. Amino acids: CASSPRLVAGGDEQFF. The V call is TRBV7-2, the J call TRBJ2-1; TRBD2 matches 10 bases. The J segment lost 8 bases and the V segment lost 5 bases, leaving 12 bases of the junction unmatched. This CDR3 is built from 16 residues. Germline assignment: CDR1 SGHTA and CDR2 FQGNSA.

The rearrangement joins TRBV9 to TRBJ1-2, with TRBD1 matching 8 bases. Germline CDR1 SGDLS, CDR2 YYNGEE. V lost 3 bases, J lost 8 bases, and 6 bases stayed unmatched. The CDR3 is 13 amino acids. DNA for the CDR3: TGTGCCAGCAGCGCCGGGGACAGGTCGGGCTACACCTTC. Its translation is CASSAGDRSGYTF.

The chain joins TRBV4-3 to TRBJ1-3; 9 bases are a match to TRBD1. Germline lookup yields CDR1 LGHNA and CDR2 YSLEER. CDR3 length equals 17 residues. V trimming: 0 bases; J trimming: 4 bases; junction bases outside the gene matches: 7. The CDR3 spells CASSQDLGQGPGNTIYF. The DNA for the CDR3 is TGCGCCAGCAGCCAAGATCTGGGACAGGGACCCGGAAACACCATATATTTT.

The rearrangement links TRBV6-4 to TRBJ1-2; no clear D gene. The V gene lost 7 bases and the J gene lost 4 bases, with 22 bases spanning the gap. CDR1 is MRHNA, CDR2 SNTAGT, per germline. CDR3 length: 16 residues. The CDR3 protein is CASTEIRGLEGYGYTF. In DNA form, the CDR3 reads TGTGCCAGCACCGAGATTCGGGGATTAGAGGGCTATGGCTACACCTTC.

V usage is TRBV6-1 and J usage is TRBJ1-2, with D tentatively TRBD1 (6 bases). Trimming took 1 base from V and 0 from J, leaving 15 bases between them. CDR3 length: 17 residues. The germline gives CDR1 MNHNS, CDR2 SASEGT. CDR3 in DNA: TGTGCCAGCAGTGAAGGGGCTCCGGGACAAGCTAACTATGGCTACACCTTC. Translation gives CASSEGAPGQANYGYTF.

The rearrangement joins TRBV6-1 to TRBJ1-2, with D perhaps matching TRBD1 (6 bases). The germline V gene encodes CDR1 MNHNS and CDR2 SASEGT. Trimming took 2 bases from V and 7 from J, leaving 11 bases between them. The CDR3 is made up of 13 amino acids. The CDR3: CASSERGSSGYTF. CDR3 bases: TGTGCCAGCAGTGAAAGGGGGAGTAGTGGCTACACCTTC.

V usage is TRBV4-2 and J usage is TRBJ2-7; 7 positions match TRBD1. V was clipped by 3 bases and J by 0 bases; unmatched bases: 5. The germline V gene has CDR1 LGHNA and CDR2 YNFKEQ. The CDR3 length is 15 residues. This chain's CDR3 is CASSHRTGASYEQYF. The CDR3 nucleotides are TGTGCCAGCAGCCATCGGACAGGAGCCTCCTACGAGCAGTACTTC.

The rearrangement links TRBV10-3 to TRBJ2-6; D remains unclear. The CDR3 spans 15 residues. Per germline, CDR1 ENHRY and CDR2 SYGVKD. V was pared by 5 bases and J by 0 bases, with 8 bases between. The CDR3 reads CAISKESSGANVLTF. CDR3 nucleotides: TGTGCCATCAGTAAAGAGTCCTCTGGGGCCAACGTCCTGACTTTC.

The chain employs TRBV9 and TRBJ1-6, with D unclear. This CDR3 has 14 amino acids. From germline, CDR1 is SGDLS and CDR2 YYNGEE. The V end was cut by 2 bases, the J end by 5 bases, with 8 bases between. The CDR3 protein is CASSVSTHNSPLHF. Here the CDR3 DNA reads TGTGCCAGCAGCGTCAGTACGCATAATTCACCCCTCCACTTT.

This chain connects TRBV4-2 to TRBJ2-3; a possible D gene is TRBD2 (5 bases). Trimming shortened V by 3 bases and J by 2 bases, and 12 bases separated the two germline ends. This CDR3 spans 15 amino acids. Germline CDR1 is LGHNA and CDR2 is YNFKEQ. The CDR3 region is CASSQPADYTDTQYF. Here the CDR3 DNA reads TGTGCCAGCAGCCAGCCAGCGGATTACACAGATACGCAGTATTTT.

This chain uses TRBV4-3 with TRBJ1-2, with 8 positions matching TRBD1. CDR1 is LGHNA, CDR2 YSLEER, per germline. Unmatched junction bases numbered 8, after V lost 4 bases and J lost 4 bases. This CDR3 is 15 amino acids long. DNA of the CDR3: TGCGCCAGCAGCCTCTACTGGACAGGGACCTATGGCTACACCTTC. This codes for CASSLYWTGTYGYTF.

V usage is TRBV19 and J usage is TRBJ1-2; weak D call: TRBD1 (6 bases). The CDR3 spans 15 residues. Trimming left V 3 bases short and J 1 base short, with 12 bases between. Germline V gene sequence: CDR1 LNHDA, CDR2 SQIVND (reference sequence). The CDR3 loop is CASSISRTDNYGYTF. CDR3 nucleotide sequence: TGTGCCAGTAGTATCAGCCGGACAGATAACTATGGCTACACCTTC.

The chain recombines TRBV5-5 with TRBJ1-2; D call uncertain. V lost 1 base to trimming and J lost 3 bases, with 4 bases between them. CDR1 SGHKS and CDR2 YYEKEE come from the germline V gene (reference sequence). The CDR3 covers 12 residues. The CDR3 sequence: CASSLPDYGYTF. The CDR3, as DNA: TGTGCCAGCAGCTTGCCAGACTATGGCTACACCTTC.

The chain's CDR3 is CASSERGAGYGYTF. The CDR3 nucleotides read TGTGCCAGCAGTGAGCGAGGAGCCGGCTATGGCTACACCTTC. The chain combines TRBV6-4 with TRBJ1-2; D gene ambiguous. V was cut by 3 bases and J by 4 bases, with 12 bases left in between. Germline-derived CDR1 and CDR2 are MRHNA and SNTAGT. The CDR3 spans 14 residues.